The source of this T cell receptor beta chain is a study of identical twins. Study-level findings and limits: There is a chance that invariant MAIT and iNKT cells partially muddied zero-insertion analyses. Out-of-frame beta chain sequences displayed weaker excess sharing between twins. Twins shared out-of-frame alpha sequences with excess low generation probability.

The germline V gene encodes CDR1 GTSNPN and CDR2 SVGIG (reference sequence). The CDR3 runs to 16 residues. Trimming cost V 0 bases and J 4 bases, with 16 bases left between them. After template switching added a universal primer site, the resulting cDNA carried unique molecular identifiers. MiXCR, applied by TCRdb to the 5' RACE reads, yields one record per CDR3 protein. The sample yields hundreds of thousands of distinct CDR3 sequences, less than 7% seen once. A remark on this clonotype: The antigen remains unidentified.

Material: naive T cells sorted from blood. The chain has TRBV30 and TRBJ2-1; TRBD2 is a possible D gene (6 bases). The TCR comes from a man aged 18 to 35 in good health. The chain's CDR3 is CAWSVRDGTFYNEQFF. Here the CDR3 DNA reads TGTGCCTGGAGTGTCAGGGATGGGACTTTTTACAATGAGCAGTTCTTC.